The T cell receptor (beta chain) described here comes from a study of blood T cell repertoires in COVID-19. Study summary: T cells, B-cell-depleted T cells, or PBMCs provided the cDNA or gDNA that served as material.

CDR1 is MDHEN and CDR2 is SYDVKM in the germline V gene. The V and J ends lost 7 bases and 0 bases respectively, with 15 bases between them. The CDR3 loop spans 15 amino acids. Assay: immunoSEQ multiplex PCR; the TCRdb copy retains only in-frame clones and omits some. The repertoire consists of roughly 450,000 clones, with about 90% occurring once and the leading ten covering about 0.63%. The participants were between about 18 and 90 years old and came from roughly 25 US areas. Participants were placed into cohorts based on the clinical history they reported. Two consecutive negative NP/OP PCR tests, clearance, or resolved symptoms defined Cohort 3 recovery.

The origin of this receptor is a man between 18 and 29 years old who had recovered from COVID-19. The genes are TRBV28 and TRBJ1-2; no clear D gene. The sample taken for sequencing was PBMCs or T cells enriched from blood (not recorded which). The CDR3 DNA reads TGTGCCAGCACCAACCAAGGCGGTCCTAACTATGGCTACACCTTC. Its protein is CASTNQGGPNYGYTF.